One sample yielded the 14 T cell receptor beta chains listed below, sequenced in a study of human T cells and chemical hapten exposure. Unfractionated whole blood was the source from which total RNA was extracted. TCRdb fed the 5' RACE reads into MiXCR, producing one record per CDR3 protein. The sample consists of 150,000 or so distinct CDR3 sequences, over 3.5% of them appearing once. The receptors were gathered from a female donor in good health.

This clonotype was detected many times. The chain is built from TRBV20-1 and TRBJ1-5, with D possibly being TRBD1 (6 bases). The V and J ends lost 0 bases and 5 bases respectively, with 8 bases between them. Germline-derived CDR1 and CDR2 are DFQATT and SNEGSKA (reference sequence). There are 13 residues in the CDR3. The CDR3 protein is CSAREQGYQPQHF. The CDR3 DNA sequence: TGCAGTGCTAGAGAACAGGGTTATCAGCCCCAGCATTTT.

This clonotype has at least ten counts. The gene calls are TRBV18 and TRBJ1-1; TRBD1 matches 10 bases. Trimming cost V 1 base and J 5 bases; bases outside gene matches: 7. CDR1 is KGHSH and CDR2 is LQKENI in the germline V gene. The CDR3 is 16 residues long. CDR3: CASSPQLRDRGTEAFF. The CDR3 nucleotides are TGTGCCAGCTCACCACAACTTAGGGACAGGGGAACTGAAGCTTTCTTT.

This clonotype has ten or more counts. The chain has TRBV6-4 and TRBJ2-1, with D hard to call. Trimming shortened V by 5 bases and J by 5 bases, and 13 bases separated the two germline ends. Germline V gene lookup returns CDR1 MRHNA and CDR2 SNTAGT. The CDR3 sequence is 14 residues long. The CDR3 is CASSRSPGNNEQFF. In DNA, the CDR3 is TGTGCCAGCAGTCGTTCTCCTGGGAACAATGAGCAGTTCTTC.

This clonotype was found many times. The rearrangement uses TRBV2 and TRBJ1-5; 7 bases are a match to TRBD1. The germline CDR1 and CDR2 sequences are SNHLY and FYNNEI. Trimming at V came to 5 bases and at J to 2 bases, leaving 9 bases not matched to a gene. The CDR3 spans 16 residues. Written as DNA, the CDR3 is TGTGCCAGCAGTCGACTTAACAGGGGCGGCAATCAGCCCCAGCATTTT. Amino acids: CASSRLNRGGNQPQHF.

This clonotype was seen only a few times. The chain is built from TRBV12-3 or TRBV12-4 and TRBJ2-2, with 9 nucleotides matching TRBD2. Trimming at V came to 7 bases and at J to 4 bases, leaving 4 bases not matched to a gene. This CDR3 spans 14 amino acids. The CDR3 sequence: CASTLAGSTGELFF. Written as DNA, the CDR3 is TGTGCCAGCACCCTAGCGGGGTCCACCGGGGAGCTGTTTTTT.

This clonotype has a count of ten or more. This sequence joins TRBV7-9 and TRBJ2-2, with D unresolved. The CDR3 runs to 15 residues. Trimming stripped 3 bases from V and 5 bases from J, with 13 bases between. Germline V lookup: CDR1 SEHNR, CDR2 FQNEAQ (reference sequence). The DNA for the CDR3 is TGTGCCAGCAGCTTCAGGCCCGTCGGGACCGGGGAGCTGTTTTTT. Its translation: CASSFRPVGTGELFF. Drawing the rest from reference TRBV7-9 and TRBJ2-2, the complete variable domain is DTGVSQNPRHKITKRGQNVTFRCDPISEHNRLYWYRQTLGQGPEFLTYFQNEAQLEKSRLLSDRFSAERPKGSFSTLEIQRTEQGDSAMYLCASSFRPVGTGELFFGEGSRLTVL.

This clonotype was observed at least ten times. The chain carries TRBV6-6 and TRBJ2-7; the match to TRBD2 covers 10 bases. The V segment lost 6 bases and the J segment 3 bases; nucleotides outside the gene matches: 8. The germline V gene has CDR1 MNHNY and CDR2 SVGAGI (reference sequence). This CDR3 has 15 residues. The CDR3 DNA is TGTGCCAGCAGATTGCTAGCGGGAGAGGGCTACGAGCAGTACTTC. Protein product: CASRLLAGEGYEQYF.

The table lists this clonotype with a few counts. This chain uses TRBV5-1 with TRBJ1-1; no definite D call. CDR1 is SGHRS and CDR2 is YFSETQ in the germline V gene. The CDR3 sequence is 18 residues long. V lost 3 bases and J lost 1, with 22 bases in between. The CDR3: CASSYPRAAGPRNTEAFF. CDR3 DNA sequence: TGCGCCAGCAGCTATCCTAGGGCCGCAGGCCCAAGGAACACTGAAGCTTTCTTT.

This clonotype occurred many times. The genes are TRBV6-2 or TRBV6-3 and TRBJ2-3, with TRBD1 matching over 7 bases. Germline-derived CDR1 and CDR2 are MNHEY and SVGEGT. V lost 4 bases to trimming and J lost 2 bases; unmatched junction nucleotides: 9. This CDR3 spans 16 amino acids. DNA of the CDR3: TGTGCCAGCAGTTTCACACGGGACAGCCTCACAGATACGCAGTATTTT. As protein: CASSFTRDSLTDTQYF.

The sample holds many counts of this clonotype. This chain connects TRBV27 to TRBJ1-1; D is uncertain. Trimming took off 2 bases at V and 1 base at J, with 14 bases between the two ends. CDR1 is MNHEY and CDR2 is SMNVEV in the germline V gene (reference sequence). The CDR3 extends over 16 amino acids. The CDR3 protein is CASSLTLAATNTEAFF. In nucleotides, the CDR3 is TGTGCCAGCAGTTTAACGTTGGCTGCGACGAACACTGAAGCTTTCTTT.

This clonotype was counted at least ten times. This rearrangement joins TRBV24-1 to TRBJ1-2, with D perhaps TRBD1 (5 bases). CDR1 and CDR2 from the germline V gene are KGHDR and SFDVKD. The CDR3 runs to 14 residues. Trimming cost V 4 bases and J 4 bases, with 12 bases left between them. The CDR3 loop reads CATSDTGRSYGYTF. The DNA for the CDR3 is TGTGCCACCAGTGACACGGGACGGAGCTATGGCTACACCTTC.

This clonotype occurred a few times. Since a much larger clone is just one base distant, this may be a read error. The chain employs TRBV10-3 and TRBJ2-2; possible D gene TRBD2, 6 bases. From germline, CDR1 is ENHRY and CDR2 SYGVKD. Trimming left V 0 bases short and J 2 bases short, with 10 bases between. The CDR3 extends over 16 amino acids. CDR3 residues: CAISESGTRNTGELFF. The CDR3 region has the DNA TGTGCCATCAGTGAGTCGGGGACTCGTAACACCGGGGAGCTGTTTTTT.

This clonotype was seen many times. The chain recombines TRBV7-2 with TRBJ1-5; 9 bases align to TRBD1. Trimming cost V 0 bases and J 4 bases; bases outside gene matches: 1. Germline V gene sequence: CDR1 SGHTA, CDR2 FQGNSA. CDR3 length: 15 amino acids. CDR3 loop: CASSLAGTGNQPQHF. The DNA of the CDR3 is TGTGCCAGCAGCTTAGCCGGGACAGGGAATCAGCCCCAGCATTTT. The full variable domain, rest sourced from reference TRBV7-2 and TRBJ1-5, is GAGVSQSPSNKVTEKGKDVELRCDPISGHTALYWYRQSLGQGLEFLIYFQGNSAPDKSGLPSDRFSAERTGGSVSTLTIQRTQQEDSAVYLCASSLAGTGNQPQHFGDGTRLSIL.

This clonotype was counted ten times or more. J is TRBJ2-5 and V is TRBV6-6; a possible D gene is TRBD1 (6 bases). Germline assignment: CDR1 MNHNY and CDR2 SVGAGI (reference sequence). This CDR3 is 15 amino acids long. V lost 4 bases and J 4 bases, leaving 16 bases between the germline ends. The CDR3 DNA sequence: TGTGCCAGCAGTTTGCGTCCAGGGGATGGAGAGACCCAGTACTTC. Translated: CASSLRPGDGETQYF.